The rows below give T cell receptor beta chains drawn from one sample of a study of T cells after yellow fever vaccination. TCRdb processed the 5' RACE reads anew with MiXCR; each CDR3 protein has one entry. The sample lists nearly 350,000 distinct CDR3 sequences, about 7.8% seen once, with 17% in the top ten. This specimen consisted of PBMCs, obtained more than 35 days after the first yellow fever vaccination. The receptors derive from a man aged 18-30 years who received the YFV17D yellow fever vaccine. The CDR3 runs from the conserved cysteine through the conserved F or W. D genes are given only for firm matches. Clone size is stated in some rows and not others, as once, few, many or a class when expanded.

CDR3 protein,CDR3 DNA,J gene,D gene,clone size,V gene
CASSESGASNSDTQYF,TGCGCCAGCAGTGAGTCCGGAGCCTCTAATTCAGATACGCAGTATTTT,TRBJ2-3,.,.,TRBV10-1
CASSLDRIGNTIYF,TGTGCCAGCAGCTTGGACAGGATAGGAAACACCATATATTTT,TRBJ1-3,.,.,TRBV5-4
CASSPRGFRNTQYF,TGCGCCAGCAGCCCTCGGGGGTTTAGAAATACGCAGTATTTT,TRBJ2-3,.,.,TRBV5-1
CASSVARTIAAGGTDTQYF,TGTGCCAGCAGCGTAGCCCGTACCATAGCAGCCGGTGGTACAGATACGCAGTATTTT,TRBJ2-3,.,.,TRBV9
CASWTGGPNTEAFF,TGTGCCAGTTGGACAGGGGGCCCGAACACTGAAGCTTTCTTT,TRBJ1-1,TRBD1,.,TRBV6-1
CASSLLNRGNTEAFF,TGTGCCAGCAGCTTACTAAACAGGGGGAACACTGAAGCTTTCTTT,TRBJ1-1,TRBD1,.,TRBV7-8
CASSGSYNEQFF,TGTGCCAGCAGTGGCTCCTACAATGAGCAGTTCTTC,TRBJ2-1,.,many,TRBV2
CASSFPGFEYTGELFF,TGTGCCAGCAGTTTCCCCGGGTTCGAATACACCGGGGAGCTGTTTTTT,TRBJ2-2,.,many,TRBV12-3/TRBV12-4
CASSYYTGRTEAFF,TGTGCCAGCAGTTACTACACAGGGCGGACTGAAGCTTTCTTT,TRBJ1-1,.,many,TRBV6-2/TRBV6-3
CASSSPTSGANTGELFF,TGTGCCAGCAGCTCGCCGACTAGCGGAGCGAACACCGGGGAGCTGTTTTTT,TRBJ2-2,TRBD2,few,TRBV7-9
CASSFRTDFTDTQYF,TGTGCCAGCAGTTTCCGGACAGATTTCACAGATACGCAGTATTTT,TRBJ2-3,.,.,TRBV27
CASSFQQGVDQPQHF,TGTGCCAGCAGCTTCCAACAGGGTGTTGATCAGCCCCAGCATTTT,TRBJ1-5,.,.,TRBV7-2
CAWYRGRVNTEAFF,TGTGCCTGGTACAGGGGGCGGGTGAACACTGAAGCTTTCTTT,TRBJ1-1,TRBD1,many,TRBV30
CASSSDGDNSPLHF,TGTGCCAGCAGTTCGGACGGGGATAATTCACCCCTCCACTTT,TRBJ1-6,.,few,TRBV28
CASSSGLAGRQYF,TGTGCCAGCAGCTCAGGACTAGCGGGGCGGCAGTATTTT,TRBJ2-3,TRBD2,few,TRBV7-3
CASSLNAANSQFF,TGTGCCAGCAGCTTAAATGCGGCCAATTCCCAGTTCTTC,TRBJ2-1,.,many,TRBV7-2
CASSPQGAGEAFF,TGTGCCAGCAGCCCACAGGGGGCTGGTGAAGCTTTCTTT,TRBJ1-1,TRBD1,few,TRBV12-3/TRBV12-4
CASSQLAGGETQYF,TGCGCCAGCAGCCAACTAGCGGGGGGGGAGACCCAGTACTTC,TRBJ2-5,TRBD2,few,TRBV4-3
CASSYWTGGTYEQYF,TGTGCCAGCAGTTATTGGACAGGGGGTACCTACGAGCAGTACTTC,TRBJ2-7,TRBD1,few,TRBV6-5
CASSPSWVTGELFF,TGTGCCAGCAGCCCCTCGTGGGTAACCGGGGAGCTGTTTTTT,TRBJ2-2,.,many,TRBV7-2
CASSPPTGVDEQYF,TGTGCCAGCTCACCCCCGACAGGGGTGGACGAGCAGTACTTC,TRBJ2-7,TRBD1,few,TRBV18
CASSWYHGYTF,TGTGCCAGCAGCTGGTATCATGGCTACACCTTC,TRBJ1-2,.,few,TRBV7-9
CASRVAGGPAYEQYF,TGTGCCAGCAGGGTAGCGGGGGGGCCTGCCTACGAGCAGTACTTC,TRBJ2-7,TRBD2,.,TRBV7-2
CASTADPRYNEQFF,TGCGCCAGCACAGCGGACCCCCGCTACAATGAGCAGTTCTTC,TRBJ2-1,.,many,TRBV10-2
CASTPMGGGEETQYF,TGTGCCAGTACCCCTATGGGGGGAGGTGAAGAGACCCAGTACTTC,TRBJ2-5,.,few,TRBV6-1
CASSSRGPYEQYF,TGTGCCAGCTCATCCAGGGGTCCCTACGAGCAGTACTTC,TRBJ2-7,.,few,TRBV18
CATSASDRGTQYF,TGTGCCACCAGTGCCTCTGACAGGGGGACCCAGTACTTC,TRBJ2-5,TRBD1,.,TRBV24-1
CASKSGGREYSNQPQHF,TGTGCCAGCAAATCGGGCGGACGGGAGTATAGCAATCAGCCCCAGCATTTT,TRBJ1-5,.,.,TRBV12-3/TRBV12-4
CASSTGYTQYF,TGTGCCAGCAGTACCGGATATACGCAGTATTTT,TRBJ2-3,.,.,TRBV6-2/TRBV6-3
CAWSYPGGVFAQYF,TGTGCCTGGAGTTATCCAGGGGGTGTGTTTGCGCAGTACTTC,TRBJ2-7,TRBD1,.,TRBV30
CASSLVGQGQTEAFF,TGCGCCAGCAGCTTGGTGGGACAGGGACAAACTGAAGCTTTCTTT,TRBJ1-1,TRBD1,few,TRBV5-1
CATRDTSNSPLHF,TGCGCCACACGGGACACCAGCAATTCACCCCTCCACTTT,TRBJ1-6,.,few,TRBV5-1
CASSTQQGLNGYTF,TGTGCCAGCAGCACACAACAGGGATTGAATGGCTACACCTTC,TRBJ1-2,.,few,TRBV9
CASSRRDEYNSPLHF,TGTGCCAGCAGCCGAAGGGACGAATATAATTCACCCCTCCACTTT,TRBJ1-6,.,.,TRBV7-2
CASSGSTDTQYF,TGTGCCAGCAGTGGTAGCACAGATACGCAGTATTTT,TRBJ2-3,.,many,TRBV25-1
CASSLLAGGSSYNEQFF,TGTGCCAGCAGCTTGTTAGCGGGGGGGAGCTCCTACAATGAGCAGTTCTTC,TRBJ2-1,TRBD2,many,TRBV7-7
CASSQVETRTSGDTQYF,TGTGCCAGCAGCCAAGTCGAAACAAGGACTAGCGGAGATACGCAGTATTTT,TRBJ2-3,TRBD2,.,TRBV3-1
CASTRGVKGYTF,TGTGCCAGCACCCGAGGTGTAAAGGGCTACACCTTC,TRBJ1-2,.,.,TRBV12-3/TRBV12-4
CATASGGNQPQHF,TGTGCCACTGCCTCTGGTGGCAATCAGCCCCAGCATTTT,TRBJ1-5,.,few,TRBV6-1
CASSQEGRYGYTF,TGCGCCAGCAGCCAAGAAGGGCGCTATGGCTACACCTTC,TRBJ1-2,.,few,TRBV4-3
CAWAPGRREKLFF,TGTGCCTGGGCCCCCGGGCGTCGTGAAAAACTGTTTTTT,TRBJ1-4,.,.,TRBV30
CASSVGPWQGEAYGYTF,TGCGCCAGCAGCGTGGGACCGTGGCAGGGGGAGGCCTATGGCTACACCTTC,TRBJ1-2,TRBD1,few,TRBV5-1
CSARDQAQTNYGYTF,TGCAGTGCTAGAGATCAGGCACAAACGAACTATGGCTACACCTTC,TRBJ1-2,.,few,TRBV20-1
CASSRPGTGGGNEQFF,TGTGCCAGCAGCCGCCCCGGGACAGGGGGAGGCAATGAGCAGTTCTTC,TRBJ2-1,TRBD1,.,TRBV7-2
CCAKGQGASSNTGELFF,TGCTGTGCTAAAGGACAGGGGGCCTCTTCGAACACCGGGGAGCTGTTTTTT,TRBJ2-2,TRBD1,.,TRBV20-1
CASSLQGTYNEQFF,TGTGCCAGCAGCTTACAGGGGACCTACAATGAGCAGTTCTTC,TRBJ2-1,.,many,TRBV7-6
CASSYSASGGAVDTQYF,TGTGCCAGCAGTTACTCCGCTAGCGGGGGGGCCGTCGATACGCAGTATTTT,TRBJ2-3,TRBD2,few,TRBV6-2/TRBV6-3
CVSRSPSSGGAGELFF,TGCGTCAGCCGCAGCCCCTCGAGCGGGGGAGCCGGGGAGCTGTTTTTT,TRBJ2-2,TRBD2,.,TRBV4-1
CASSPISGDTEAFF,TGTGCCAGCTCACCAATTTCAGGCGACACTGAAGCTTTCTTT,TRBJ1-1,.,many,TRBV18
CASSRTDGYGYTF,TGTGCCAGCAGCCGGACAGACGGCTATGGCTACACCTTC,TRBJ1-2,.,many,TRBV4-2